The rows below give T cell receptor beta chains drawn from one sample of a study of human T cells and chemical hapten exposure. TCRdb re-analysed the RACE reads in MiXCR, keeping a single row per CDR3 protein. The sample consists of 70,000 to 95,000 distinct CDR3 sequences, approximately 8.1% of them appearing once. The specimen sequenced was whole blood. The receptors originated from a female donor in good health. Some clones in this sample may be carry-over from other donors' samples. Both conserved end residues are part of each CDR3.

V	J	CDR3
TRBV7-8	TRBJ1-4	CASSLAGFWVDEKLFF
TRBV7-2	TRBJ2-5	CASSPRTSGGGTQYF
TRBV15	TRBJ1-3	CATSRDPTLSSGNTIYF
TRBV12-3/TRBV12-4	TRBJ1-1	CASSLSQGRTEAFF
TRBV6-5	TRBJ1-2	CASSYSGDGYTF
TRBV11-1	TRBJ2-1	CASSLGLVLAGGPGEQFF
TRBV19	TRBJ2-6	CASSPQGAPSSGANVLTF
TRBV5-1	TRBJ1-6	CASSSKSSYNSPLHF
TRBV5-1	TRBJ2-5	CASSLNPNPETQYF
TRBV7-2	TRBJ1-6	CASSTVQNSPLHF
TRBV6-1	TRBJ2-5	CASSENGPRTGQETQYF
TRBV6-2/TRBV6-3	TRBJ2-7	CASSTNPRAEEQYF
TRBV6-6	TRBJ2-1	CASSSDRFEQFF
TRBV6-5	TRBJ1-2	CASSYSRGIYGYTF
TRBV7-8	TRBJ1-2	CASSLVRTHRGGYTF
TRBV6-1	TRBJ2-1	CASSPPRRDQRGEQFF
TRBV5-4	TRBJ1-1	CASSLGSARVPTEAFF
TRBV28	TRBJ2-3	CASTPRDGAGSLYSTDTQYF
TRBV14	TRBJ2-2	CASSQEMALWNTGELFF
TRBV7-2	TRBJ2-1	CASSSQAPDEQFF
TRBV20-1	TRBJ2-3	CSASLDHGGAADTQYF
TRBV2	TRBJ2-4	CATQILAKNIQYF
TRBV6-2/TRBV6-3	TRBJ1-1	CASTPYRLLKTEAFF
TRBV28	TRBJ2-2	CASSFRRTNTGELFF
TRBV2	TRBJ2-7	CASSFGQGAFFYEQYF
TRBV11-1	TRBJ2-3	CASSWVAGAITPTDTQYF
TRBV14	TRBJ2-2	CASSPYTRIGPYTGELFF
TRBV12-3/TRBV12-4	TRBJ2-7	CASSSDRDEQYF
TRBV20-1	TRBJ1-1	CSAPDSLGFTEAFF
TRBV4-2	TRBJ1-1	CASSRAWAGDTEAFF
TRBV28	TRBJ2-3	CASSLTSGGTDTQYF
TRBV6-6	TRBJ1-5	CASSYTAGQGTYSNQPQHF
TRBV7-3	TRBJ1-1	CASSPKLSTGGTEAFF
TRBV7-9	TRBJ2-7	CASSPQMTKPPPHEQYF
TRBV29-1	TRBJ2-3	CSVEGTSGAPYTDTQYF
TRBV15	TRBJ1-2	CATSRELGGTGVGYTF
TRBV6-5	TRBJ2-7	CASSYNGDRRSYSF
TRBV20-1	TRBJ1-4	CSAEGNSGTNEKLFF
TRBV18	TRBJ2-7	CASSPSQSSYEQYF
TRBV13	TRBJ2-1	CASSPPWTGRYNEQFF
TRBV7-2	TRBJ1-1	CASSWDAGSTEAFF
TRBV10-3	TRBJ1-6	CAIRGHEFDNSPLHF
TRBV18	TRBJ1-4	CASSPRVRGTEKLFF
TRBV2	TRBJ1-3	CASTWDHAGNTIYF
TRBV28	TRBJ2-7	CASSFPPAGGEQYF
TRBV19	TRBJ2-1	CASKQRGYLNNEQFF
TRBV25-1	TRBJ2-3	CASSALQGTDTQYF
TRBV6-2/TRBV6-3	TRBJ2-7	CASSRLEEQYF
TRBV7-9	TRBJ1-4	CASRGGQGINEKLFF
TRBV12-3/TRBV12-4	TRBJ1-2	CASSLAVQGAGYTF
TRBV7-2	TRBJ1-4	CASSLAGHLFGNEKLFF
TRBV4-1	TRBJ1-5	CASSQAFLEGLNQPQHF
TRBV3-1	TRBJ1-5	CASSHEAPRGNQPQHF
TRBV20-1	TRBJ1-5	CSFGSDSDQPQHF
TRBV5-1	TRBJ1-2	CASSFEGQADGYTF